One TCR beta chain is described in this entry. The data were taken from a study of shared T cell receptors in the human thymus. The CDR3 is 16 amino acids. CDR1 is MDHEN and CDR2 is SYDVKM in the germline V gene. The trim removed 6 bases at V and 7 bases at J, leaving 14 bases unmatched. Produced via immunoSEQ multiplex PCR; TCRdb's table is partial and in-frame only. The repertoire holds approximately 760,000 clones, with 80% to 90% as singletons. Another study also made use of these data, one on human thymus T cells. As that study records: It was from resections taken during corrective heart surgery that the thymus tissue came.

Sequencing was performed on thymocytes. The J gene is TRBJ2-1, the V gene TRBV28, with 8 positions matching TRBD2. The clonotype originates from a girl under three years old with a congenital heart defect. In DNA, the CDR3 is TGTGCCAGCAGCCTTATAGCGGGGATAACTATTAATGAGCAGTTCTTC. Translating it yields CASSLIAGITINEQFF. Supplemented by reference TRBV28 and TRBJ2-1, the full variable domain reads DVKVTQSSRYLVKRTGEKVFLECVQDMDHENMFWYRQDPGLGLRLIYFSYDVKMKEKGDIPEGYSVSREKKERFSLILESASTNQTSMYLCASSLIAGITINEQFFGPGTRLTVL.